One sample yielded the 19 T cell receptor beta chains listed below, sequenced in a study of identical twins. TCRdb reprocessed the 5' RACE reads via MiXCR and lists one record per CDR3 protein. The sample shows a few hundred thousand distinct CDR3 sequences, over 11% of them seen only once. Separately, the same data were catalogued under a study of yellow fever vaccine responses in identical twins.

The sample consisted of CD4+ T cells sorted from blood. Receptors originate from a woman aged 18-29 years in good health.

There are many counts of this clonotype. The chain has TRBV5-1 and TRBJ2-3, with D possibly matching TRBD2 (5 bases). CDR1 is SGHRS, CDR2 YFSETQ, per germline. The V gene lost 3 bases and the J gene lost 3 bases, with 17 bases spanning the gap. The CDR3 contains 16 residues. The CDR3 protein is CASSSVAPRGTDTQYF. In DNA, the CDR3 is TGCGCCAGCAGCTCGGTGGCGCCCCGGGGAACAGATACGCAGTATTTT. Together with reference TRBV5-1 and TRBJ2-3, the CDR3 gives the full variable domain: KAGVTQTPRYLIKTRGQQVTLSCSPISGHRSVSWYQQTPGQGLQFLFEYFSETQRNKGNFPGRFSGRQFSNSRSEMNVSTLELGDSALYLCASSSVAPRGTDTQYFGPGTRLTVL.

This clonotype has at least ten counts. V is TRBV15 and J is TRBJ2-7, with 7 positions matching TRBD2. The CDR3 is made up of 15 amino acids. CDR1 and CDR2 from the germline V gene are LNHNV and YYDKDF (reference sequence). V lost 0 bases, J lost 6 bases, and 8 bases stayed unmatched. In nucleotides, the CDR3 is TGTGCCACCAGCAGAGATGGGGGGGTATCTAGCGAGCAGTACTTC. This gives the protein CATSRDGGVSSEQYF. Looking up the rest from reference TRBV15 and TRBJ2-7 gives the full variable domain: DAMVIQNPRYQVTQFGKPVTLSCSQTLNHNVMYWYQQKSSQAPKLLFHYYDKDFNNEADTPDNFQSRRPNTSFCFLDIRSPGLGDTAMYLCATSRDGGVSSEQYFGPGTRLTVT.

The rearrangement joins TRBV5-1 to TRBJ2-3; TRBD2 agrees at 13 bases. Per germline, CDR1 SGHRS and CDR2 YFSETQ. The V and J ends lost 3 bases and 3 bases, in that order; junction bases with no gene match: 10. The CDR3 loop spans 18 amino acids. The CDR3 sequence: CASSSERLAGGRTDTQYF. Written as DNA, the CDR3 is TGCGCCAGCAGCTCAGAGAGACTAGCGGGGGGCCGAACAGATACGCAGTATTTT.

This clonotype was counted at least ten times. The V call is TRBV12-3 or TRBV12-4, the J call TRBJ2-1, with D possibly being TRBD1 (5 bases). Trimming pared 8 bases from V and 1 base from J, leaving 15 bases between. There are 15 residues in the CDR3. CDR3 sequence: CASSMGQGSYNEQFF. In DNA, the CDR3 is TGTGCCAGCTCCATGGGGCAGGGATCCTACAATGAGCAGTTCTTC.

The gene calls are TRBV7-7 and TRBJ1-5; unclear D gene. The CDR3 loop spans 13 amino acids. Germline CDR1 reads SSHAT; CDR2 reads FNYEAQ (reference sequence). The CDR3 sequence: CATSLWVGQPQHF. CDR3 nucleotides: TGTGCGACCTCCTTATGGGTAGGTCAGCCCCAGCATTTT.

This clonotype came up a few times. The CDR3 reads CSVSEGADTQYF. Written as DNA, the CDR3 is TGCAGCGTTTCAGAGGGCGCGGATACGCAGTATTTT. The chain combines TRBV29-1 with TRBJ2-3, with D tentatively TRBD2 (5 bases). The germline gives CDR1 SQVTM, CDR2 ANQGSEA. The length of the CDR3 is 12 residues. Trimming pared 5 bases from V and 6 bases from J, leaving 12 bases between.

The CDR3 here is CASSQDLAGGTYTDTQYF. The DNA of the CDR3 is TGTGCCAGCAGCCAAGATCTAGCGGGGGGCACCTACACAGATACGCAGTATTTT. The chain links TRBV4-2 to TRBJ2-3; the match to TRBD2 covers 11 bases. This CDR3 has 18 residues. With 0 bases clipped from V and 2 bases from J, the junction kept 7 bases outside the gene matches. The V gene's germline CDR1 is LGHNA and CDR2 YNFKEQ.

This clonotype was detected only once. V gene TRBV29-1 combines with J gene TRBJ2-1; D may be TRBD2 (5 bases). Trimming left V 6 bases short and J 7 bases short, with 16 bases between. The germline gives CDR1 SQVTM, CDR2 ANQGSEA. This CDR3 contains 13 residues. DNA for the CDR3: TGCAGCGTCGAGGAGGCGGGCTGGAATGAGCAGTTCTTC. It yields the protein CSVEEAGWNEQFF.

To note about this clonotype: A read error may produce the germline difference seen at one junction end. The rearrangement links TRBV3-1 to TRBJ1-4; D unclear. CDR3 size: 14 residues. Germline V gene sequence: CDR1 LGHDT, CDR2 YNNKEL (reference sequence). The CDR3 protein is CASSLGRSNGKLFF. CDR3 nucleotides: TGTGCCAGCAGCCTTGGTAGGTCGAATGGAAAACTGTTTTTT.

The CDR3 reads CASSKGGSRQGNNRSYEQYF. CDR3 sequence (DNA): TGTGCCAGCAGCAAAGGAGGTTCTCGGCAGGGGAATAACCGCTCCTACGAGCAGTACTTC. The chain recombines TRBV21-1 with TRBJ2-7; the D call TRBD1 from the table was never checked on the DNA. TRBV21-1 is described as a pseudogene. The CDR3 contains 20 residues.

This clonotype turned up a few times. V usage is TRBV5-1 and J usage is TRBJ2-3; 7 bases are shared with TRBD1. From germline, CDR1 is SGHRS and CDR2 YFSETQ. V was pared by 0 bases and J by 5 bases, with 6 bases of the junction left unmatched. The CDR3 sequence is 15 residues long. The CDR3 region has the DNA TGCGCCAGCAGCTTGGGGGGCCCAGGGGGAGATACGCAGTATTTT. Translated: CASSLGGPGGDTQYF.

This chain joins TRBV14 and TRBJ2-3; 12 nucleotides align to TRBD2. The CDR3 is 16 amino acids. Germline V gene lookup returns CDR1 SGHDN and CDR2 FVKESK. J gave up 3 bases and V 4 bases, and 5 bases lay outside the gene matches. CDR3 loop: CASSRLTSGGTDTQYF. DNA for the CDR3: TGTGCCAGCAGCCGATTGACTAGCGGGGGAACAGATACGCAGTATTTT.

The chain joins TRBV12-3 or TRBV12-4 to TRBJ1-5; possible D gene TRBD1, 5 bases. V was clipped by 1 base and J by 4 bases, with 14 bases between them. CDR3 length: 16 residues. The CDR3 protein is CASSLDAGYGNQPQHF. The CDR3 DNA reads TGTGCCAGCAGTTTAGATGCAGGGTATGGGAATCAGCCCCAGCATTTT.

Turning to this clonotype: Here the CDR3 omits its conserved ending phenylalanine or tryptophan, so a read error is the likely source. Because the CDR3's place on the DNA is in doubt, the DNA is left out and the CDR3 is given as listed by TCRdb. The V and J genes are TRBV5-1 and TRBJ1-5; the table's D call, TRBD1, has no DNA check behind it. CDR1 is SGHRS and CDR2 is YFSETQ in the germline V gene. The CDR3 extends over 13 residues, inclusive of both ends. CDR3 sequence: CASSFLAYSGTHQ.

The chain joins TRBV2 to TRBJ2-4; D uncertain. Trimming removed 3 bases from V and 6 bases from J, with 12 bases in between. This CDR3 is 14 amino acids long. In germline, CDR1 is SNHLY, CDR2 FYNNEI. The CDR3 DNA sequence: TGTGCCAGCAGTGATTACGGGCCCGGAAACATTCAGTACTTC. This encodes CASSDYGPGNIQYF.

This clonotype was counted only a few times. The chain has TRBV15 and TRBJ2-5, with D possibly being TRBD1 (5 bases). The germline V gene has CDR1 LNHNV and CDR2 YYDKDF (reference sequence). With 0 bases removed from V and 2 bases from J, the gap between germline ends came to 10 bases. There are 15 residues in the CDR3. CDR3 nucleotides: TGTGCCACCAGCAGAGATGGAGCAGGGCAAGAGACCCAGTACTTC. Amino acid sequence: CATSRDGAGQETQYF.

This chain joins TRBV10-3 and TRBJ2-1, with 14 nucleotides matching TRBD2. Looked up from germline, CDR1 is ENHRY and CDR2 is SYGVKD. V trimming: 6 bases; J trimming: 1 base; junction bases outside the gene matches: 14. This CDR3 contains 20 residues. CDR3 protein: CAISGAIGLAGGESYNEQFF. DNA of the CDR3: TGTGCCATCAGCGGGGCTATCGGACTAGCGGGGGGAGAGTCCTACAATGAGCAGTTCTTC.

V is TRBV20-1 and J is TRBJ2-1, with TRBD1 identical over 8 bases. The V gene end was trimmed by 7 bases and the J gene end by 4 bases; junction bases not matched to a gene: 3. CDR1 and CDR2 (germline): DFQATT, SNEGSKA (reference sequence). This CDR3 comprises 12 residues. As DNA, the CDR3 is TGCAGTGACAGACAGGGGTACAATGAGCAGTTCTTC. Translation gives CSDRQGYNEQFF.

This clonotype was detected only a few times. J is TRBJ1-5 and V is TRBV12-3 or TRBV12-4; TRBD1 matches 7 bases. Trimming removed 2 bases from V and 2 bases from J; junction bases left unmatched: 6. The length of the CDR3 is 16 residues. The CDR3 loop reads CASSLTRGDGNQPQHF. The CDR3 bases are TGTGCCAGCAGTTTAACCAGGGGGGACGGCAATCAGCCCCAGCATTTT.